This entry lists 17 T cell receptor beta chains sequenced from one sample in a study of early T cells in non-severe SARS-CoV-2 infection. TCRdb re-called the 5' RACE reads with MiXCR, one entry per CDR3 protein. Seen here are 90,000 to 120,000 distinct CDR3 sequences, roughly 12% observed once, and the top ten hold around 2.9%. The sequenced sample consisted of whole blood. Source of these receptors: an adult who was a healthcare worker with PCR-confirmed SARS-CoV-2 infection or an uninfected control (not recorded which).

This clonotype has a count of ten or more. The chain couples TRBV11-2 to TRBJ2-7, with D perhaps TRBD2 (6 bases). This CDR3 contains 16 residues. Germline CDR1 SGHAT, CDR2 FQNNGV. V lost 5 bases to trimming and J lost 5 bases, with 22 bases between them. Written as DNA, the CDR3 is TGTGCCAGCAGCGAAGGAGGAGGGCCGTTTAGTGACGAGCAGTACTTC. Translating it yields CASSEGGGPFSDEQYF.

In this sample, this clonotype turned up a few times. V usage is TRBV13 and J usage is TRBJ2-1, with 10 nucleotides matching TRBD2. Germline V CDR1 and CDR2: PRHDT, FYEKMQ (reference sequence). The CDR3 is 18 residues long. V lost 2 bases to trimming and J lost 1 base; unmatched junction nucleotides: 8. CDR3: CASSLPSTSGFSYNEQFF. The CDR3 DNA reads TGTGCCAGCAGCTTACCCTCGACTAGCGGGTTTTCCTACAATGAGCAGTTCTTC. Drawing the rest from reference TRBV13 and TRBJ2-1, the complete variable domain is AAGVIQSPRHLIKEKRETATLKCYPIPRHDTVYWYQQGPGQDPQFLISFYEKMQSDKGSIPDRFSAQQFSDYHSELNMSSLELGDSALYFCASSLPSTSGFSYNEQFFGPGTRLTVL.

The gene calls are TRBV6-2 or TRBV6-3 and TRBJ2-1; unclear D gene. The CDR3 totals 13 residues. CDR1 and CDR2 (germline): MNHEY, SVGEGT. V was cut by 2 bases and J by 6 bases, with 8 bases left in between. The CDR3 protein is CASSYGPGNEQFF. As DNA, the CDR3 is TGTGCCAGCAGTTACGGACCCGGCAATGAGCAGTTCTTC.

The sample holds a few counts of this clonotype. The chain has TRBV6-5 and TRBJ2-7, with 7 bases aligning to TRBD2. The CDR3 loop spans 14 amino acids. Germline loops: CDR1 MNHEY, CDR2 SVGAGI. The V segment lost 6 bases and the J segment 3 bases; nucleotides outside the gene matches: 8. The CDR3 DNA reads TGTGCCAGCAGAAACGGGGGGTCCAGCTACGAGCAGTACTTC. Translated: CASRNGGSSYEQYF.

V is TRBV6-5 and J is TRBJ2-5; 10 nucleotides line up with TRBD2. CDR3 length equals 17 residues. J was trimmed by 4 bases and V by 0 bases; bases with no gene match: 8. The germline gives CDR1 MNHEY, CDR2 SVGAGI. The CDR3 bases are TGTGCCAGCAGTTACTCGACGGCTAGCGGGAGTAGAGAGACCCAGTACTTC. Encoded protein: CASSYSTASGSRETQYF.

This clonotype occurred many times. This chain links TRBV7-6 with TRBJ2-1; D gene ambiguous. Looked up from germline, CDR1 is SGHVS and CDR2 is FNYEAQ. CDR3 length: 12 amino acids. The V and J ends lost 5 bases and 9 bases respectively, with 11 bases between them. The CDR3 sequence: CASSPGLGEQFF. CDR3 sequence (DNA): TGTGCCAGCAGCCCTGGGTTGGGTGAGCAGTTCTTC. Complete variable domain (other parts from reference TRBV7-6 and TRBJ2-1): GAGVSQSPRYKVTKRGQDVALRCDPISGHVSLYWYRQALGQGPEFLTYFNYEAQQDKSGLPNDRFSAERPEGSISTLTIQRTEQRDSAMYRCASSPGLGEQFFGPGTRLTVL.

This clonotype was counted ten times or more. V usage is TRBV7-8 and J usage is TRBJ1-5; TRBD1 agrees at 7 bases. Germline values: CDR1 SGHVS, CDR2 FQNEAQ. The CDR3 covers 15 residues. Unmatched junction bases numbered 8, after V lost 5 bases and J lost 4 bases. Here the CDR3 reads CASSKRQGLNQPQHF. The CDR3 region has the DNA TGTGCCAGCAGCAAGAGACAGGGCCTTAATCAGCCCCAGCATTTT.

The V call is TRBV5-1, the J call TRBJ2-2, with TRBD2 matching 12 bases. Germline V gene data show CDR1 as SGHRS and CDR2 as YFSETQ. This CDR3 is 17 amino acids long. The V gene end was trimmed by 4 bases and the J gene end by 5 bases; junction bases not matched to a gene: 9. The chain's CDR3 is CASSARLAGVQTGELFF. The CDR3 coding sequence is TGCGCCAGCAGCGCCCGACTAGCGGGAGTACAAACCGGGGAGCTGTTTTTT. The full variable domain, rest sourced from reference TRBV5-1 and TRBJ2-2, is KAGVTQTPRYLIKTRGQQVTLSCSPISGHRSVSWYQQTPGQGLQFLFEYFSETQRNKGNFPGRFSGRQFSNSRSEMNVSTLELGDSALYLCASSARLAGVQTGELFFGEGSRLTVL.

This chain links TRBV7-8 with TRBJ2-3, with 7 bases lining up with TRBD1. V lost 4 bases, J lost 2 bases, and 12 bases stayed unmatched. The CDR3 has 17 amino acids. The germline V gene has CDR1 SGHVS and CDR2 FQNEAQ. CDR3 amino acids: CASSSAPGQRNTDTQYF. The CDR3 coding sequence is TGTGCCAGCAGCTCCGCCCCGGGACAGCGAAACACAGATACGCAGTATTTT. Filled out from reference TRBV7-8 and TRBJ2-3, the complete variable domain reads GAGVSQSPRYKVAKRGQDVALRCDPISGHVSLFWYQQALGQGPEFLTYFQNEAQLDKSGLPSDRFFAERPEGSVSTLKIQRTQQEDSAVYLCASSSAPGQRNTDTQYFGPGTRLTVL.

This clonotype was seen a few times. The CDR3 loop reads CASTSEFRGQPQHF. As DNA, the CDR3 is TGTGCCAGCACCTCGGAATTTCGGGGTCAGCCCCAGCATTTT. This chain joins TRBV6-6 and TRBJ1-5, with unresolved D. This CDR3 comprises 14 residues. The germline CDR1 and CDR2 sequences are MNHNY and SVGAGI (reference sequence). V lost 7 bases and J 6 bases, leaving 16 bases between the germline ends.

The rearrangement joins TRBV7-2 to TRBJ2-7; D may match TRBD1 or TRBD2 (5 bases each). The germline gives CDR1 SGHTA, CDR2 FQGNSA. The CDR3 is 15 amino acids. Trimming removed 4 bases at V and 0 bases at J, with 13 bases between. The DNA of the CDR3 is TGTGCCAGCAGCTCCCGGGACCAACACTCCTACGAGCAGTACTTC. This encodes CASSSRDQHSYEQYF.

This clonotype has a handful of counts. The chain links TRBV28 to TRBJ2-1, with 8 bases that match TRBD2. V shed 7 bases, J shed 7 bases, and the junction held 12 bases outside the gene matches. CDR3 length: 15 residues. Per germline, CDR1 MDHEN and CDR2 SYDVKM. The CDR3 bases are TGTGCCAGCACCATCTCGGGGGGGGTTCGTAATGAGCAGTTCTTC. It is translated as CASTISGGVRNEQFF.

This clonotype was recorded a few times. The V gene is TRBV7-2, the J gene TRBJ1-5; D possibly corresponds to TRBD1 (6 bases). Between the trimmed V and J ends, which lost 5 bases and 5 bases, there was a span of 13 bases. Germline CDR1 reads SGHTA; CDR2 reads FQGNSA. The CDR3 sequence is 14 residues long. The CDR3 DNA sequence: TGTGCCAGCAGCGTTACAGGGAGTCATCAGCCCCAGCATTTT. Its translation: CASSVTGSHQPQHF.

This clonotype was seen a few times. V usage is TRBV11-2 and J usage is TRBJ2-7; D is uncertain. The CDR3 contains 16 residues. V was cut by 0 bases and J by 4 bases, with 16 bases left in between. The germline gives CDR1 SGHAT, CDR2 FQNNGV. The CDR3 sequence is CASSLDRLEYRYEQYF. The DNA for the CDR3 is TGTGCCAGCAGCTTAGATCGTCTCGAGTACCGGTACGAGCAGTACTTC.

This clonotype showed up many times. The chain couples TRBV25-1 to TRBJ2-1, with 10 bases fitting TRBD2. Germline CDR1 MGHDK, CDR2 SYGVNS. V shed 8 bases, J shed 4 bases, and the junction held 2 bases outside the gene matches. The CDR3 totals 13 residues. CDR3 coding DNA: TGTGCCAGCGGACTAGCGGTGTACAATGAGCAGTTCTTC. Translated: CASGLAVYNEQFF. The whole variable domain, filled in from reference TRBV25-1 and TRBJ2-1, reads EADIYQTPRYLVIGTGKKITLECSQTMGHDKMYWYQQDPGMELHLIHYSYGVNSTEKGDLSSESTVSRIRTEHFPLTLESARPSHTSQYLCASGLAVYNEQFFGPGTRLTVL.

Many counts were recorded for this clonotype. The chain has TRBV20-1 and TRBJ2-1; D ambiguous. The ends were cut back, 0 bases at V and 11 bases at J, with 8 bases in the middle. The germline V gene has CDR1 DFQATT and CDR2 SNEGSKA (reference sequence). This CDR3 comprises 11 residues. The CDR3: CSARDPPQQFF. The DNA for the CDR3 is TGCAGTGCTAGAGATCCCCCGCAGCAGTTCTTC.

The CDR3 region has the DNA TGTGCCAGCAGTTTACGGAGTCTCCAGAATCAGCCCCAGCATTTT. Protein product: CASSLRSLQNQPQHF. J is TRBJ1-5 and V is TRBV12-3 or TRBV12-4; no clear D. V shed 2 bases and J shed 4 bases, with 12 bases lying between them. This CDR3 region has 15 residues.